The entry below gives a single T cell receptor beta chain sequence along with its context. The data stem from a study of OX40 agonist ivuxolimab in advanced cancers. Germline V gene lookup returns CDR1 SEHNR and CDR2 FQNEAQ (reference sequence). CDR3 length equals 19 residues. The trim removed 4 bases at V and 1 base at J, leaving 9 bases unmatched. TCRdb's table, derived via immunoSEQ multiplex PCR, lists solely in-frame clones and lacks some. The sample has around 80,000 clones, 84% seen once. The chain recombines TRBV7-9 with TRBJ2-1; 14 bases align to TRBD2. This material consisted of CD4+ or CD8+ T cells sorted from blood, taken in a trial of the OX40 agonist ivuxolimab. This TCR derives from an adult with an advanced solid tumor such as melanoma, head and neck, liver or kidney cancer. In nucleotides, the CDR3 is TGTGCCAGCAGCTCCCCCGGGACTAGCGGGGGTCTGTCCTACAATGAGCAGTTCTTC. It specifies CASSSPGTSGGLSYNEQFF.